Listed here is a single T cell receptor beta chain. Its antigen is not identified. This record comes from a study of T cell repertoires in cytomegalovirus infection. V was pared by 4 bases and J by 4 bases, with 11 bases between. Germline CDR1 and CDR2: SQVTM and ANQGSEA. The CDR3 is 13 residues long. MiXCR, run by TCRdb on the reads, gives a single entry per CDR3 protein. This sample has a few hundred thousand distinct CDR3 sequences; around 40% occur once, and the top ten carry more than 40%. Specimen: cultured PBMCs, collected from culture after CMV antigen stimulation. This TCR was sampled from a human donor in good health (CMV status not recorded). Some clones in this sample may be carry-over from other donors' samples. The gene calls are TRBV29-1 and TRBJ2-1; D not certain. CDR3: CSVVSAVYNEQFF. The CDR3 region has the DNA TGCAGCGTTGTCTCCGCCGTATACAATGAGCAGTTCTTC.